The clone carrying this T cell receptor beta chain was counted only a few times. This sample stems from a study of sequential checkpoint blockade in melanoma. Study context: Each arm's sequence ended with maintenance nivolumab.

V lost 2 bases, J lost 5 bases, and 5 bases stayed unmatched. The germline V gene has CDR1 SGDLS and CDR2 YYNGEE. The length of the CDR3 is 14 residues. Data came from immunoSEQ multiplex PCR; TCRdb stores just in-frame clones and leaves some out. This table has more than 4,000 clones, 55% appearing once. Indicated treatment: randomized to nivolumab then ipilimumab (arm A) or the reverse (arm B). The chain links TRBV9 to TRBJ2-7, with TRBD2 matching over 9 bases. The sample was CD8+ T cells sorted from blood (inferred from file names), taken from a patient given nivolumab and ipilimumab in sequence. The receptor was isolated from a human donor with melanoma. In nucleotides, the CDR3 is TGTGCCAGCAGCGTCTTAGCGGGAGCGGACGAGCAGTACTTC. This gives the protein CASSVLAGADEQYF. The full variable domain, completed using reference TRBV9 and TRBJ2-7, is DSGVTQTPKHLITATGQRVTLRCSPRSGDLSVYWYQQSLDQGLQFLIQYYNGEERAKGNILERFSAQQFPDLHSELNLSSLELGDSALYFCASSVLAGADEQYFGPGTRLTVT.